What follows are 8 T cell receptor beta chains derived from one specimen sequenced in a study of blood T cell repertoires in COVID-19. Sequenced by immunoSEQ multiplex PCR; TCRdb stores in-frame clones only, minus some. The sample holds about 140,000 clones; 70% to 90% are singletons and the top ten take 3.4%. The source material was PBMCs or T cells enriched from blood (not recorded which). All receptors derive from a woman in her 50s with acute COVID-19.

This chain uses TRBV12-3 or TRBV12-4 with TRBJ2-2, with D uncertain. The CDR3 covers 13 residues. V lost 5 bases and J 5 bases, leaving 9 bases between the germline ends. CDR3 sequence: CASSASGTGELFF. CDR3 in DNA: TGTGCCAGCAGTGCCTCGGGTACCGGGGAGCTGTTTTTT.

V is TRBV2 and J is TRBJ2-3; D may be TRBD2 (6 bases). The V end lost 8 bases, the J end lost 0 bases, and 21 bases lay between the germline ends. Germline CDR1 reads SNHLY; CDR2 reads FYNNEI. The CDR3 consists of 17 residues. CDR3 bases: TGTGCCAGCTCTCGACCAAACACGGGGGTTAGCACAGATACGCAGTATTTT. Its translation is CASSRPNTGVSTDTQYF.

The V call is TRBV5-5, the J call TRBJ1-5; 8 bases map to TRBD1. J lost 2 bases, V lost 7 bases, and 14 bases had no gene match. Per the germline V gene, CDR1 is SGHKS and CDR2 is YYEKEE (reference sequence). CDR3 length: 17 amino acids. In DNA form, the CDR3 reads TGTGCCAGCTCCCGGGAATTACAGGGGGGACGCAATCAGCCCCAGCATTTT. It specifies CASSRELQGGRNQPQHF.

Here the CDR3 DNA reads TGTGCCATCCGGGACAGGGGACTCTATGGCTACACCTTC. Translated: CAIRDRGLYGYTF. V usage is TRBV19 and J usage is TRBJ1-2; TRBD1 agrees at 10 bases. The CDR3 runs 13 residues. Germline values: CDR1 LNHDA, CDR2 SQIVND (reference sequence). J gave up 4 bases and V 10 bases, and 6 bases lay outside the gene matches.

The gene calls are TRBV11-2 and TRBJ2-2; no definite D call. V lost 7 bases, J lost 7 bases, and 10 bases lay in between. Germline CDR1 SGHAT, CDR2 FQNNGV. The CDR3 is 12 residues long. The CDR3 here is CASTHRSGELFF. The CDR3 DNA follows: TGTGCCAGCACCCACCGGAGCGGGGAGCTGTTTTTT.

This clone was seen a single time. The chain joins TRBV5-1 to TRBJ2-3, with 8 bases fitting TRBD1. V lost 4 bases, J lost 3 bases, and 7 bases stayed unmatched. This CDR3 spans 15 amino acids. The germline V gene encodes CDR1 SGHRS and CDR2 YFSETQ. The CDR3 spells CASSNGQGITDTQYF. In nucleotides, the CDR3 is TGCGCCAGCAGCAATGGACAGGGTATTACAGATACGCAGTATTTT.

The chain is built from TRBV18 and TRBJ2-3; D is uncertain. This CDR3 has 17 residues. Germline assignment: CDR1 KGHSH and CDR2 LQKENI. Trimming left V 4 bases short and J 1 base short, with 18 bases between. This CDR3 is CASSQSTPRRGTDTQYF. The CDR3 DNA sequence: TGTGCCAGCTCACAAAGCACGCCGCGTCGGGGCACAGATACGCAGTATTTT.

The chain employs TRBV4-2 and TRBJ2-3; possibly TRBD2 for D (6 bases). The V gene's germline CDR1 is LGHNA and CDR2 YNFKEQ. Trimming removed 0 bases at V and 0 bases at J, with 10 bases between. This CDR3 contains 16 residues. Here the CDR3 reads CASSQDEGTSTDTQYF. In DNA, the CDR3 is TGTGCCAGCAGCCAAGATGAAGGGACTAGCACAGATACGCAGTATTTT.